This TCR beta chain was captured in a study of blood T cells in healthy people across ages. The second PCR ran about 6 to 12 cycles with a sample-barcoded 5' primer and J-beta primers. TCRdb called the 5' RACE reads again in MiXCR, with one record for every CDR3 protein. The sample contains 850,000 or so distinct CDR3 sequences, about 30% of which appear only once. The CDR3 sequence is 17 residues long. The germline CDR1 and CDR2 sequences are MNHNY and SVGAGI (reference sequence). Deletions cut 2 bases from V and 5 bases from J, with 18 bases between. Sequenced sample: blood. V and J are TRBV6-6 and TRBJ2-2; either TRBD1 or TRBD2 may fit D (5 bases each). The TCR comes from a woman older than 75 in good health. CDR3 in DNA: TGTGCCAGCAGTTACCTCCGGTCCGCCGGGGCTACCGGGGAGCTGTTTTTT. Protein product: CASSYLRSAGATGELFF.